The 15 T cell receptor beta chains below all came from one sample that was sequenced in a study of blood T cell repertoires in COVID-19. Using immunoSEQ multiplex PCR, the repertoire was profiled, and TCRdb retains in-frame clones only, with some absent. Of about 310,000 clones in the sample, less than 85% were seen once. Sequencing used PBMCs or T cells enriched from blood (not recorded which). All receptors come from a woman in her 30s who had been exposed to COVID-19.

The chain employs TRBV7-3 and TRBJ1-2; TRBD1 matches at 11 bases. After removal of 4 bases from V and 7 bases from J, the junction contained 8 bases not matched to a gene. The germline gives CDR1 SGHTA, CDR2 FQGTGA. This CDR3 is built from 15 residues. The CDR3 nucleotides read TGTGCCAGCAGCTCCGAAGGACAGGGGGCGGGTGGCTACACCTTC. Its translation is CASSSEGQGAGGYTF.

The chain recombines TRBV19 with TRBJ2-7, with 7 nucleotides matching TRBD1. Germline assignment: CDR1 LNHDA and CDR2 SQIVND (reference sequence). The CDR3 totals 14 residues. With 1 base clipped from V and 6 bases from J, the junction kept 6 bases outside the gene matches. The CDR3 nucleotides are TGTGCCAGTAGTATAGGACAGGGAATCTCCGAGCAGTACTTC. Translation gives CASSIGQGISEQYF. The variable domain in full, completed from reference TRBV19 and TRBJ2-7, reads DGGITQSPKYLFRKEGQNVTLSCEQNLNHDAMYWYRQDPGQGLRLIYYSQIVNDFQKGDIAEGYSVSREKKESFPLTVTSAQKNPTAFYLCASSIGQGISEQYFGPGTRLTVT.

This chain links TRBV2 with TRBJ1-1; 7 bases map to TRBD1. Per the germline V gene, CDR1 is SNHLY and CDR2 is FYNNEI. The trim removed 4 bases at V and 2 bases at J, leaving 4 bases unmatched. This CDR3 region has 14 residues. CDR3: CASSAGTVNTEAFF. In nucleotides, the CDR3 is TGTGCCAGCAGTGCCGGGACAGTAAACACTGAAGCTTTCTTT.

The chain recombines TRBV18 with TRBJ1-1; D is possibly TRBD1 (5 bases). Between the trimmed V and J ends, which lost 3 bases and 4 bases, there was a span of 6 bases. The V gene's germline CDR1 is KGHSH and CDR2 LQKENI. The CDR3 contains 12 residues. The CDR3 here is CASSPDSTEAFF. Here the CDR3 DNA reads TGTGCCAGCTCACCCGACAGCACTGAAGCTTTCTTT. Filled out from reference TRBV18 and TRBJ1-1, the complete variable domain reads NAGVMQNPRHLVRRRGQEARLRCSPMKGHSHVYWYRQLPEEGLKFMVYLQKENIIDESGMPKERFSAEFPKEGPSILRIQQVVRGDSAAYFCASSPDSTEAFFGQGTRLTVV.

The V call is TRBV5-6, the J call TRBJ2-2; 8 bases agree with TRBD1. Trimming removed 3 bases from V and 5 bases from J; junction bases left unmatched: 3. The germline V gene has CDR1 SGHDT and CDR2 YYEEEE. This CDR3 is built from 14 residues. The CDR3 DNA reads as TGTGCCAGCAGCTGGACAGGGAGGACCGGGGAGCTGTTTTTT. Its translation is CASSWTGRTGELFF.

The V call is TRBV6-5, the J call TRBJ2-4; possibly TRBD2 for D (6 bases). Germline V gene data show CDR1 as MNHEY and CDR2 as SVGAGI. V lost 4 bases and J lost 8, with 15 bases in between. This CDR3 has 14 residues. As DNA, the CDR3 is TGTGCCAGCAGTTCTCCGGGCCGCGGGGACATTCAGTACTTC. Translating gives CASSSPGRGDIQYF.

This CDR3 is CASSDGTGWTKLFF. The CDR3 nucleotides are TGTGCCAGCAGTGACGGGACAGGGTGGACAAAACTGTTTTTT. The chain recombines TRBV25-1 with TRBJ1-4, with 9 bases identical to TRBD1. From germline, CDR1 is MGHDK and CDR2 SYGVNS. This CDR3 contains 14 residues. The V gene end was trimmed by 3 bases and the J gene end by 10 bases; junction bases not matched to a gene: 6. Complete variable domain (other parts from reference TRBV25-1 and TRBJ1-4): EADIYQTPRYLVIGTGKKITLECSQTMGHDKMYWYQQDPGMELHLIHYSYGVNSTEKGDLSSESTVSRIRTEHFPLTLESARPSHTSQYLCASSDGTGWTKLFFGSGTQLSVL.

CDR3 bases: TGTGCCAGCAGCTTAGGCCCAGCGGGGGAGACCCAGTACTTC. Translated, it gives CASSLGPAGETQYF. V and J are TRBV11-2 and TRBJ2-5, with 7 bases fitting TRBD2. Germline V lookup: CDR1 SGHAT, CDR2 FQNNGV. The length of the CDR3 is 14 residues. Trimming removed 1 base from V and 5 bases from J; junction bases left unmatched: 4.

The chain recombines TRBV25-1 with TRBJ1-2; D unresolved. The V and J ends lost 4 bases and 8 bases respectively, with 14 bases between them. CDR1 is MGHDK and CDR2 is SYGVNS in the germline V gene. The CDR3 has 13 residues. CDR3 coding DNA: TGTGCCAGCAGTGCTGGACTAATCCAAGGCTACACCTTC. Its translation: CASSAGLIQGYTF.

This clone was recorded only once. The chain joins TRBV24-1 to TRBJ1-1; D unclear. This CDR3 comprises 13 residues. The V and J ends lost 2 bases and 1 base respectively, with 4 bases between them. CDR1 is KGHDR, CDR2 SFDVKD, per germline. CDR3 nucleotide sequence: TGTGCCACCAGTGATTACGGGAACACTGAAGCTTTCTTT. This gives the protein CATSDYGNTEAFF.

The rearrangement uses TRBV24-1 and TRBJ1-1, with no clear D. This CDR3 contains 11 residues. The V gene's germline CDR1 is KGHDR and CDR2 SFDVKD. V lost 9 bases, J lost 1 base, and 5 bases lay in between. CDR3 region: CATRGNTEAFF. DNA for the CDR3: TGTGCCACCCGAGGGAACACTGAAGCTTTCTTT.

There are a few counts of this clone. This chain uses TRBV7-9 with TRBJ1-5; D unclear. Between the trimmed V and J ends, which lost 4 bases and 3 bases, there was a span of 10 bases. Germline CDR1 SEHNR, CDR2 FQNEAQ (reference sequence). CDR3 size: 14 residues. The chain's CDR3 is CASSSRRDNQPQHF. The DNA of the CDR3 is TGTGCCAGCAGCTCAAGACGGGACAATCAGCCCCAGCATTTT. The whole variable domain, remainder taken from reference TRBV7-9 and TRBJ1-5, is DTGVSQNPRHKITKRGQNVTFRCDPISEHNRLYWYRQTLGQGPEFLTYFQNEAQLEKSRLLSDRFSAERPKGSFSTLEIQRTEQGDSAMYLCASSSRRDNQPQHFGDGTRLSIL.

V and J are TRBV25-1 and TRBJ2-7; D might be TRBD1 (5 bases). The CDR3 spans 14 residues. V was shortened by 3 bases and J by 0 bases, with 9 bases between the two germline ends. CDR1 and CDR2 (germline): MGHDK, SYGVNS. The CDR3 loop reads CASSDYRSSYEQYF. In nucleotides, the CDR3 is TGTGCCAGCAGTGACTACAGGAGCTCCTACGAGCAGTACTTC.

The table lists this clone with a few counts. This chain connects TRBV5-1 to TRBJ1-1; 7 positions match TRBD1. Germline V gives CDR1 SGHRS, CDR2 YFSETQ. There are 15 residues in the CDR3. J was trimmed by 0 bases and V by 5 bases; bases with no gene match: 7. The CDR3 sequence: CASSYDRVMNTEAFF. The CDR3 nucleotides read TGCGCCAGCAGTTATGACAGGGTAATGAACACTGAAGCTTTCTTT.

The V call is TRBV5-1, the J call TRBJ2-1; TRBD1 matches at 7 bases. Germline lookup yields CDR1 SGHRS and CDR2 YFSETQ. The CDR3 is 15 residues long. V gave up 3 bases and J gave up 4 bases; unmatched junction bases: 7. CDR3 in DNA: TGCGCCAGCAGCTCCGTTGACAGGGTTTACAATGAGCAGTTCTTC. As protein: CASSSVDRVYNEQFF.